Presented here are 5 T cell receptor beta chains from one specimen sequenced in a study of shared clonotypes between healthy human individuals. The data were produced by immunoSEQ multiplex PCR, yet TCRdb's version contains in-frame clones alone and is incomplete. The sample holds millions of clones; around 94% are singletons and the top ten take under 0.15%. Sequenced material: naive CD4+ T cells sorted from blood. Indicated subset: CD45RA+ positively selected. These receptors were collected from a man between 18 and 35 years old in good health.

The rearrangement links TRBV30 to TRBJ1-2; D is unclear. Germline assignment: CDR1 GTSNPN and CDR2 SVGIG (reference sequence). V was trimmed by 1 base and J by 8 bases, leaving 11 bases between them. The CDR3 length is 12 residues. DNA of the CDR3: TGTGCCTGGAGTGCTAGATCGGAAGGCTACACCTTC. Translated, it gives CAWSARSEGYTF.

V is TRBV11-2 and J is TRBJ2-7; 8 bases are a match to TRBD1. CDR1 and CDR2 from the germline V gene are SGHAT and FQNNGV. CDR3 length equals 13 residues. Trimming cost V 3 bases and J 7 bases; bases outside gene matches: 5. CDR3 sequence (DNA): TGTGCCAGCAGCTTCCAGGGGGCGGGGGAGCAGTACTTC. Translation gives CASSFQGAGEQYF.

This sequence joins TRBV7-9 and TRBJ2-2, with 7 bases matching TRBD2. Looked up from germline, CDR1 is SEHNR and CDR2 is FQNEAQ (reference sequence). This CDR3 has 16 residues. The V segment lost 3 bases and the J segment 4 bases; nucleotides outside the gene matches: 8. The CDR3 DNA sequence: TGTGCCAGCAGCTTTTACCGGGAGCGGGGCACCGGGGAGCTGTTTTTT. Amino acids: CASSFYRERGTGELFF.

The chain has TRBV7-2 and TRBJ1-5; D remains unclear. This CDR3 is built from 14 residues. The V gene lost 2 bases and the J gene lost 0 bases, with 5 bases spanning the gap. CDR1 SGHTA and CDR2 FQGNSA come from the germline V gene. CDR3 bases: TGTGCCAGCAGCTTATGGGATAGCAATCAGCCCCAGCATTTT. Protein product: CASSLWDSNQPQHF. Variable domain in full (rest from reference TRBV7-2 and TRBJ1-5): GAGVSQSPSNKVTEKGKDVELRCDPISGHTALYWYRQSLGQGLEFLIYFQGNSAPDKSGLPSDRFSAERTGGSVSTLTIQRTQQEDSAVYLCASSLWDSNQPQHFGDGTRLSIL.

This clone has only one observation. Other nucleotide sequences in the sample specify the same CDR3. The chain joins TRBV18 to TRBJ2-3; D unresolved. V was clipped by 2 bases and J by 1 base, with 10 bases between them. This CDR3 spans 15 amino acids. Germline V gene sequence: CDR1 KGHSH, CDR2 LQKENI. The CDR3 sequence is CASSPGLGGTDTQYF. CDR3 nucleotide sequence: TGTGCCAGCTCACCAGGGCTTGGTGGCACAGATACGCAGTATTTT.